The entry below gives a single T cell receptor beta chain sequence along with its context. Some clones are missing from TCRdb's copy, which holds only in-frame ones; the method was immunoSEQ multiplex PCR. The sample carries around 100,000 clones, roughly 90% recorded once. This sample stems from a study of blood T cell repertoires in COVID-19. V was clipped by 5 bases and J by 4 bases; unmatched bases: 3. This CDR3 contains 13 residues. The V gene's germline CDR1 is PRHDT and CDR2 FYEKMQ (reference sequence). Sequencing used peripheral blood. The TCR originated in a man between 50 and 59 years old with active COVID-19. This chain connects TRBV13 to TRBJ1-2; 8 positions agree with TRBD1. CDR3 nucleotides: TGTGCCAGCAGCCCAGGACAGGGCTATGGCTACACCTTC. Its protein is CASSPGQGYGYTF. The complete variable domain, with remaining parts taken from reference TRBV13 and TRBJ1-2, reads AAGVIQSPRHLIKEKRETATLKCYPIPRHDTVYWYQQGPGQDPQFLISFYEKMQSDKGSIPDRFSAQQFSDYHSELNMSSLELGDSALYFCASSPGQGYGYTFGSGTRLTVV.